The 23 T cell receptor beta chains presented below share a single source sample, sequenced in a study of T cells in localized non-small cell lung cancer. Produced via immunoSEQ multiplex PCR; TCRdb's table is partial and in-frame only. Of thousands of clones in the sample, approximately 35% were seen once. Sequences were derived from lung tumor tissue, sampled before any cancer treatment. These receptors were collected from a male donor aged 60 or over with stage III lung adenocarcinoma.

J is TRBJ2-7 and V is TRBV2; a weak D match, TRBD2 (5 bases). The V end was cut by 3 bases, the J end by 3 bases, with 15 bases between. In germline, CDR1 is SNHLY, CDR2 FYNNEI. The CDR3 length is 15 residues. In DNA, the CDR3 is TGTGCCAGCAGTGAGGAGCGGCCCCCGGGCTACGAGCAGTACTTC. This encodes CASSEERPPGYEQYF.

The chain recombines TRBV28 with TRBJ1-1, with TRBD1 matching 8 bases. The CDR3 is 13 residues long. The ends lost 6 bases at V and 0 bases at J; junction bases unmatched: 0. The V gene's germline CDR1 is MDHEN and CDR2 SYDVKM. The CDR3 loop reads CASRGQVNTEAFF. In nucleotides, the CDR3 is TGTGCCAGCAGGGGACAGGTGAACACTGAAGCTTTCTTT.

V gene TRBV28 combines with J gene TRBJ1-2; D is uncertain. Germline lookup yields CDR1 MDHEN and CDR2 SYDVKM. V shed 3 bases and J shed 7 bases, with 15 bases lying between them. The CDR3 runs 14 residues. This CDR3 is CASSFRSSVGGYTF. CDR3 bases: TGTGCCAGCAGTTTCCGCTCCTCGGTGGGTGGCTACACCTTC.

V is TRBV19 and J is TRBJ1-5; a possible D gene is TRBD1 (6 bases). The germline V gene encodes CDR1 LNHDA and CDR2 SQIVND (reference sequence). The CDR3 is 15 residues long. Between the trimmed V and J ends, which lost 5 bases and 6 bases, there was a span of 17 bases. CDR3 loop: CASSVGRGEGQPQHF. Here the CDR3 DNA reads TGTGCCAGTAGTGTTGGCAGGGGAGAGGGTCAGCCCCAGCATTTT.

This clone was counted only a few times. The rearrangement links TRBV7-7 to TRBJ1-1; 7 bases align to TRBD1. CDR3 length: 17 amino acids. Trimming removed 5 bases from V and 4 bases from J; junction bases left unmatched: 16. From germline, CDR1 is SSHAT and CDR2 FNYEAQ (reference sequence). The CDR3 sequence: CASSVSGGGLGSTEAFF. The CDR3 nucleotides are TGTGCCAGCAGCGTGTCAGGGGGAGGGTTAGGAAGCACTGAAGCTTTCTTT.

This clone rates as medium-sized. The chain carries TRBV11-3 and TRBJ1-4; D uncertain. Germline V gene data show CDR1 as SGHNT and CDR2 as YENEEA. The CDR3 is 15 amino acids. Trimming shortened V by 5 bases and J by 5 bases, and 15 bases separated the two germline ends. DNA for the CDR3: TGTGCCAGCAGCCCCCGGGAAGGAGACAATGAAAAACTGTTTTTT. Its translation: CASSPREGDNEKLFF.

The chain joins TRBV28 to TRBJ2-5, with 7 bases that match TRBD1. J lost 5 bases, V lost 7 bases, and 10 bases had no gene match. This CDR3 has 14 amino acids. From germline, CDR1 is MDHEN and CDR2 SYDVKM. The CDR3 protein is CASKRQGLSETQYF. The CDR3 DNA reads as TGTGCCAGCAAGAGACAGGGTCTATCGGAGACCCAGTACTTC.

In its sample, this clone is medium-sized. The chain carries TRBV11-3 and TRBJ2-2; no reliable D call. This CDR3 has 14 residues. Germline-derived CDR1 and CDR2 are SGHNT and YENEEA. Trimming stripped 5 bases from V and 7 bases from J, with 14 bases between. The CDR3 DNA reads TGTGCCAGCAGCCCCAATATAATAGGCGGGGAGCTGTTTTTT. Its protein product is CASSPNIIGGELFF.

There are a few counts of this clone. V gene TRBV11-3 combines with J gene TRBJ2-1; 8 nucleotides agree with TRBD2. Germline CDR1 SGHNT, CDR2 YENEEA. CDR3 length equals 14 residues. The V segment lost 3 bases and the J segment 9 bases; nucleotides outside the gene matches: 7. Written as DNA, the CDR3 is TGTGCCAGCAGCTTTATCGGGAGGGCAAGTGAGCAGTTCTTC. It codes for CASSFIGRASEQFF.

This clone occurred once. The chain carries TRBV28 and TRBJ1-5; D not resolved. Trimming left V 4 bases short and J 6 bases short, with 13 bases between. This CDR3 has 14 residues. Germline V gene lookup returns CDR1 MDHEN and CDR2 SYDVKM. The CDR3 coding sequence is TGTGCCAGCAGTTGGGGTCCATTTAGTCAGCCCCAGCATTTT. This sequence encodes CASSWGPFSQPQHF.

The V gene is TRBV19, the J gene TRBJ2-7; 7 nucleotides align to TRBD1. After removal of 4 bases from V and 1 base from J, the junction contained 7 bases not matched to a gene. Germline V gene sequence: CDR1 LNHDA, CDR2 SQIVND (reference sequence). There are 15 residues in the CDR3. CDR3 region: CASSTNLDRSYEQYF. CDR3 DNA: TGTGCCAGTAGTACTAACCTGGACAGGTCCTACGAGCAGTACTTC. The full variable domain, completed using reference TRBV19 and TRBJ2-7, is DGGITQSPKYLFRKEGQNVTLSCEQNLNHDAMYWYRQDPGQGLRLIYYSQIVNDFQKGDIAEGYSVSREKKESFPLTVTSAQKNPTAFYLCASSTNLDRSYEQYFGPGTRLTVT.

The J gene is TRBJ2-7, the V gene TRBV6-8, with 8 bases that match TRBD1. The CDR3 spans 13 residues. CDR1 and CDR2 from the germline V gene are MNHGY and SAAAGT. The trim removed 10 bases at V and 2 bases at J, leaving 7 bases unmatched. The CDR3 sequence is CATTDRDPYEQYF. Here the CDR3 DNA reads TGTGCCACGACGGACAGGGATCCCTACGAGCAGTACTTC.

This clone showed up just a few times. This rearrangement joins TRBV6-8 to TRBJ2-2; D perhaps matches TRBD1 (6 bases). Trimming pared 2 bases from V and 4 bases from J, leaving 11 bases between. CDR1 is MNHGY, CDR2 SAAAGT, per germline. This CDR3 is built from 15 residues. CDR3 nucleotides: TGTGCCAGCAGTTACACCCAGGGGCGCACCGGGGAGCTGTTTTTT. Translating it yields CASSYTQGRTGELFF.

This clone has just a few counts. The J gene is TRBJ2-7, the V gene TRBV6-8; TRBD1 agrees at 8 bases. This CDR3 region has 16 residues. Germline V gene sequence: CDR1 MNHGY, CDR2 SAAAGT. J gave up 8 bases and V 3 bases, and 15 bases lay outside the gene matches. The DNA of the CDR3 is TGTGCCAGCAGTTATATCTTTTGGGACAGGCCGACGAAGCAGTACTTC. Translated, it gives CASSYIFWDRPTKQYF.

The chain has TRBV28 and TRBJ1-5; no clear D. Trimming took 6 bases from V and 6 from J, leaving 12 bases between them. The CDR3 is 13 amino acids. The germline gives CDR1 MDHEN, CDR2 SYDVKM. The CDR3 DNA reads TGTGCCAGCAGGCCGGGGTGGTTTCAGCCCCAGCATTTT. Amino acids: CASRPGWFQPQHF.

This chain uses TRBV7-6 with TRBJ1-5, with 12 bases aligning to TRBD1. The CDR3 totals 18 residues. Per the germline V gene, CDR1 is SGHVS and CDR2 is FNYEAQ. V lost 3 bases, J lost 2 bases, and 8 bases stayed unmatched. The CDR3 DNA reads TGTGCCAGCAGCTTGACCGGGACAGGGGGCGCTGGCAATCAGCCCCAGCATTTT. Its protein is CASSLTGTGGAGNQPQHF.

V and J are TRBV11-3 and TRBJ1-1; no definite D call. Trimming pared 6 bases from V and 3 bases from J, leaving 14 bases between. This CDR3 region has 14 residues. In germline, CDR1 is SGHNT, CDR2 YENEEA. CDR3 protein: CASRHLDGDTEAFF. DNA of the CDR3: TGTGCCAGCAGGCATCTAGACGGGGACACTGAAGCTTTCTTT.

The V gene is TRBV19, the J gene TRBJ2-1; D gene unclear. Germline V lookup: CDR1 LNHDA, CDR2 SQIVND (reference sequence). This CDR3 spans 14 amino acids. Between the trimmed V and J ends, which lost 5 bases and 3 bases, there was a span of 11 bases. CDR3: CASSSQQIYNEQFF. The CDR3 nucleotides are TGTGCCAGTAGTTCTCAACAGATCTACAATGAGCAGTTCTTC.

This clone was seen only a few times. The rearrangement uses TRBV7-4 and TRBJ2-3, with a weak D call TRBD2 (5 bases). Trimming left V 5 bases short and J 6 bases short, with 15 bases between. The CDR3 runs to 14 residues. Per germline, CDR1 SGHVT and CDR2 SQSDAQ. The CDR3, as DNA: TGTGCCAGCAGCGCCACACTAGTCCGCGATACGCAGTATTTT. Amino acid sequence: CASSATLVRDTQYF.

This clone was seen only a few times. The CDR3 loop reads CSVGDRLAKNIQYF. The CDR3 DNA follows: TGCAGCGTTGGGGACCGACTAGCCAAAAACATTCAGTACTTC. The J gene is TRBJ2-4, the V gene TRBV29-1, with D perhaps given as TRBD1 or TRBD2 (5 bases each). This CDR3 has 14 amino acids. Trimming removed 4 bases from V and 0 bases from J, with 10 bases in between. Per the germline V gene, CDR1 is SQVTM and CDR2 is ANQGSEA.

CDR3 sequence (DNA): TGTGCCAGCAGCATTCCGGGGCTCAATGAGCAGTTCTTC. Protein sequence: CASSIPGLNEQFF. The chain carries TRBV7-4 and TRBJ2-1; D possibly matches TRBD1 or TRBD2 (5 bases each). CDR1 is SGHVT, CDR2 SQSDAQ, per germline. The V end lost 5 bases, the J end lost 6 bases, and 11 bases lay between the germline ends. The CDR3 is 13 residues long. Based on the CDR3 plus reference TRBV7-4 and TRBJ2-1, the full variable domain is GAGVSQSPRYKVAKRGRDVALRCDSISGHVTLYWYRQTLGQGSEVLTYSQSDAQRDKSGRPSGRFSAERPERSVSTLKIQRTEQGDSAVYLCASSIPGLNEQFFGPGTRLTVL.

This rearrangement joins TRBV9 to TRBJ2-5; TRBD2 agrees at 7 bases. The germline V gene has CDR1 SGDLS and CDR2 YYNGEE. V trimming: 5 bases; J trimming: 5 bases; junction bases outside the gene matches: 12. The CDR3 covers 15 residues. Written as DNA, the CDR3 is TGTGCCAGCAGTGAAGGTTCTGGGGGAGGGGAGACCCAGTACTTC. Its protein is CASSEGSGGGETQYF. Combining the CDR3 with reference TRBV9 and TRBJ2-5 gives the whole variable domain DSGVTQTPKHLITATGQRVTLRCSPRSGDLSVYWYQQSLDQGLQFLIQYYNGEERAKGNILERFSAQQFPDLHSELNLSSLELGDSALYFCASSEGSGGGETQYFGPGTRLLVL.

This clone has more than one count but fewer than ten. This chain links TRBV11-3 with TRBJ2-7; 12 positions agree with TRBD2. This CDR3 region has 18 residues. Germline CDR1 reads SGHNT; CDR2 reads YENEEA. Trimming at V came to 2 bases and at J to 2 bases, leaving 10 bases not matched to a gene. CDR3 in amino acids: CASSLPRQASGRAYEQYF. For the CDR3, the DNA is TGTGCCAGCAGCTTACCACGACAGGCTAGCGGGAGGGCCTACGAGCAGTACTTC.